The T cell receptor beta chain under discussion was sequenced for a study of T cell changes during pregnancy in multiple sclerosis (dated by TCRdb to between 2017 and 2020). Looking at the study overall: The study examined how the T cell repertoire changed over the course of pregnancy in women with multiple sclerosis.

As encoded in the germline V gene, CDR1 is MNHEY while CDR2 is SVGAGI. The junction shows trimming of 6 bases on V and 4 bases on J, and the gene matches do not reach 9 bases of it. Its CDR3 holds 15 amino acids, cysteine through phenylalanine. Only the CDR3 portion is preserved as DNA: 45 bases, with reading frame beginning at the first base. About this clone itself: Its antigen is unknown. Base quality data are lacking; no much larger clone is found one base away.

Receptors were amplified or captured by the immunoSEQ multiplex PCR assay. In TCRdb, the immuneACCESS table is reduced to in-frame sequences with V and J assigned. These tables do not hold every clone; where another copy was compared, an unresolved V gene accounts for under half, and the others remain unexplained. Present in this sample are 85,000 to 95,000 clones, roughly 89% of which were seen just once. The ten largest account for 1.5% to 2% of the sample. The sequenced sample was peripheral blood, obtained after pregnancy. The chain uses TRBV6-5 and TRBJ1-2; 9 central nucleotides agree with TRBD1. The origin of this receptor is a female donor in good health, enrolled as a control in a pregnancy study. The sequence in DNA is TGTGCCAGCAGATTATCCGTACAGGGGGCCTATGGCTACACCTTC. This sequence encodes CASRLSVQGAYGYTF.